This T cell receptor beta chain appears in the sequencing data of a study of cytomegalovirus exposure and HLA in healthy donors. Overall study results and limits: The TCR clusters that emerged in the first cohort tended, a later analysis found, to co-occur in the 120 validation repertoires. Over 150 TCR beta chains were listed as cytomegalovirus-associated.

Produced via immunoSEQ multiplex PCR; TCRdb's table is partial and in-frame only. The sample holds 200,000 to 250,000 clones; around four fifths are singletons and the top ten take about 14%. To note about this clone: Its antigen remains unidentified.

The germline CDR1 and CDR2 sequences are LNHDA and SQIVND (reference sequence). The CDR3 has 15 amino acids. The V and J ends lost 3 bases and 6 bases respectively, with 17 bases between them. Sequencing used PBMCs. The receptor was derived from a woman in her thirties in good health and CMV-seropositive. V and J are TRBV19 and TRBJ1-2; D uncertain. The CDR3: CASSIVLGLRDGYTF. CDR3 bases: TGTGCCAGTAGTATTGTGCTGGGTCTCCGGGATGGCTACACCTTC.